This passage covers 24 T cell receptor beta chains from one sample sequenced in a study of T cells in Graves' hyperthyroidism and ophthalmopathy. RNA transcripts provided the source from which TCR beta CDR3 regions were amplified. HTBI primers were the set used in a first-round RT-PCR of the TCR CDR3. MiXCR, run by TCRdb on the multiplex PCR reads, gives a single entry per CDR3 protein. Of about 760,000 distinct CDR3 sequences in the sample, approximately 36% were seen once. Sequenced material: blood. These receptors all come from a woman aged 40 to 49 with Graves' hyperthyroidism.

On this clonotype itself: This clone may be a read error of a much larger clone one base away. The gene calls are TRBV29-1 and TRBJ2-5; possible D gene TRBD1, 5 bases. The CDR3 has 11 residues. The germline V gene encodes CDR1 SQVTM and CDR2 ANQGSEA. The ends were cut back, 2 bases at V and 7 bases at J, with 8 bases in the middle. The CDR3 protein is CSVELTGTQYF. CDR3 sequence (DNA): TGCAGCGTTGAACTCACAGGGACCCAGTACTTC. The whole variable domain, filled in from reference TRBV29-1 and TRBJ2-5, reads SAVISQKPSRDICQRGTSLTIQCQVDSQVTMMFWYRQQPGQSLTLIATANQGSEATYESGFVIDKFPISRPNLTFSTLTVSNMSPEDSSIYLCSVELTGTQYFGPGTRLLVL.

This chain uses TRBV4-3 with TRBJ1-3; D perhaps matches TRBD1 (5 bases). The CDR3 runs 14 residues. Trimming shortened V by 3 bases and J by 6 bases, and 12 bases separated the two germline ends. Looked up from germline, CDR1 is LGHNA and CDR2 is YSLEER. The CDR3 here is CASSHLDSTNTIYF. The CDR3 DNA reads as TGCGCCAGCAGCCACCTCGACAGTACAAACACCATATATTTT.

This clonotype came up many times. This chain connects TRBV12-3 or TRBV12-4 to TRBJ2-7, with D possibly matching TRBD2 (6 bases). This CDR3 is built from 13 residues. Trimming took 5 bases from V and 3 from J, leaving 11 bases between them. CDR3 DNA sequence: TGTGCCAGCAGTAGCGGAGGGGTCTACGAGCAGTACTTC. Residues: CASSSGGVYEQYF.

J is TRBJ1-6 and V is TRBV28; no reliable D call. This CDR3 is 13 amino acids long. The V gene lost 7 bases and the J gene lost 9 bases, with 13 bases spanning the gap. Looked up from germline, CDR1 is MDHEN and CDR2 is SYDVKM. The CDR3 nucleotides read TGTGCCAGCACCCCTCTGGGGATTTCACCCCTCCACTTT. The encoded protein is CASTPLGISPLHF.

This clonotype was seen a few times. The chain uses TRBV15 and TRBJ2-3, with a possible D match to TRBD2 (5 bases). CDR1 and CDR2 from the germline V gene are LNHNV and YYDKDF (reference sequence). The CDR3 length is 16 residues. V shed 1 base and J shed 0 bases, with 11 bases lying between them. DNA of the CDR3: TGTGCCACCAGCAGAGGGAATGCGGGCAGCACAGATACGCAGTATTTT. Translating it yields CATSRGNAGSTDTQYF.

This chain links TRBV4-1 with TRBJ2-7, with 9 bases fitting TRBD1. Germline V lookup: CDR1 MGHRA, CDR2 YSYEKL. With 3 bases clipped from V and 4 bases from J, the junction kept 13 bases outside the gene matches. This CDR3 is 17 amino acids long. In DNA, the CDR3 is TGCGCCAGCAGCCAGATAATTGGACAGGGGAATATGTACGAGCAGTACTTC. Protein: CASSQIIGQGNMYEQYF.

This rearrangement joins TRBV10-3 to TRBJ1-1; no definite D call. Between the trimmed V and J ends, which lost 7 bases and 2 bases, there was a span of 14 bases. The CDR3 consists of 14 residues. The germline gives CDR1 ENHRY, CDR2 SYGVKD. CDR3 sequence (DNA): TGTGCCATCACCCTAACTTCTGGCAACACTGAAGCTTTCTTT. It is translated as CAITLTSGNTEAFF.

This clonotype was seen only a few times. This sequence joins TRBV20-1 and TRBJ1-5; TRBD1 is a possible D gene (5 bases). CDR1 and CDR2 (germline): DFQATT, SNEGSKA (reference sequence). CDR3 length: 13 amino acids. Trimming left V 0 bases short and J 7 bases short, with 10 bases between. This CDR3 is CSARDRAEQPQHF. The CDR3 DNA reads TGCAGTGCTAGAGACAGGGCGGAACAGCCCCAGCATTTT.

This clonotype came up many times. The genes are TRBV6-2 or TRBV6-3 and TRBJ1-2, with D perhaps matching TRBD1 (5 bases). Germline values: CDR1 MNHEY, CDR2 SVGEGT. Trimming pared 6 bases from V and 7 bases from J, leaving 15 bases between. The CDR3 is 13 amino acids. The CDR3 DNA follows: TGTGCCAGCAGCCTTCGACAGTCTGGTGGCTACACCTTC. Amino acid sequence: CASSLRQSGGYTF.

This clonotype has ten or more counts. The V and J genes are TRBV7-2 and TRBJ2-7; D perhaps matches TRBD1 (6 bases). Trimming left V 6 bases short and J 2 bases short, with 14 bases between. The CDR3 spans 14 residues. Germline loops: CDR1 SGHTA, CDR2 FQGNSA. Here the CDR3 reads CASSVGGKTYEQYF. The CDR3 DNA reads TGTGCCAGCAGTGTAGGGGGTAAAACCTACGAGCAGTACTTC.

The chain combines TRBV20-1 with TRBJ2-3, with D maybe TRBD1 (6 bases). Trimming took 8 bases from V and 3 from J, leaving 18 bases between them. Germline CDR1 DFQATT, CDR2 SNEGSKA (reference sequence). The CDR3 spans 14 residues. In nucleotides, the CDR3 is TGCAGTCTAACGGCAGGGGACCGGACAGATACGCAGTATTTT. It specifies CSLTAGDRTDTQYF.

This clonotype was seen repeatedly, ten times or more. The genes are TRBV7-2 and TRBJ1-2; 9 nucleotides agree with TRBD1. J lost 4 bases, V lost 5 bases, and 5 bases had no gene match. The CDR3 is 14 amino acids. Germline CDR1 is SGHTA and CDR2 is FQGNSA. The CDR3 DNA reads as TGTGCCAGCAGCCTGGACAGGGGAGTCTATGGCTACACCTTC. This sequence encodes CASSLDRGVYGYTF. The full variable domain, its missing parts supplied by reference TRBV7-2 and TRBJ1-2, is GAGVSQSPSNKVTEKGKDVELRCDPISGHTALYWYRQSLGQGLEFLIYFQGNSAPDKSGLPSDRFSAERTGGSVSTLTIQRTQQEDSAVYLCASSLDRGVYGYTFGSGTRLTVV.

Concerning this clonotype itself: A much larger clone is a single base away; this may be a read error. The rearrangement uses TRBV7-2 and TRBJ2-7; no clear D. CDR3 size: 16 residues. Germline assignment: CDR1 SGHTA and CDR2 FQGNSA. With 0 bases removed from V and 3 bases from J, the gap between germline ends came to 15 bases. The CDR3 DNA sequence: TGTGCCAGCAGCTTAGCGTTAGCTCTGGTTGGCTACGAGCAGTACTTC. As protein: CASSLALALVGYEQYF.

In this sample, this clonotype turned up a few times. The rearrangement joins TRBV14 to TRBJ2-5; either TRBD1 or TRBD2 may supply D (7 bases each). Germline assignment: CDR1 SGHDN and CDR2 FVKESK. V was cut by 8 bases and J by 5 bases, with 21 bases left in between. This CDR3 contains 15 residues. In nucleotides, the CDR3 is TGTGCCAGCTCACCCAACCGACAGGGAGGGGAGACCCAGTACTTC. Encoded protein: CASSPNRQGGETQYF.

In this sample, this clonotype turned up once. CDR3 in DNA: TGTGCCAGCAGCCAAGCCCCCGGCCAATCGGCTGAAGCTTTCTTT. It yields the protein CASSQAPGQSAEAFF. V and J are TRBV11-3 and TRBJ1-1; no clear D gene. Trimming removed 5 bases at V and 6 bases at J, with 19 bases between. The CDR3 consists of 15 residues. Germline CDR1 and CDR2: SGHNT and YENEEA.

This chain's CDR3 is CASSLAKGDTPFGEQYF. CDR3 DNA sequence: TGTGCCAGCAGCTTAGCGAAGGGAGATACCCCATTTGGCGAGCAGTACTTC. The V call is TRBV7-2, the J call TRBJ2-7, with a tentative D call TRBD2 (5 bases). Germline V gene data show CDR1 as SGHTA and CDR2 as FQGNSA. CDR3 length: 17 amino acids. The V and J ends lost 0 bases and 6 bases respectively, with 21 bases between them. The entire variable domain, with the rest obtained from reference TRBV7-2 and TRBJ2-7, is as follows: GAGVSQSPSNKVTEKGKDVELRCDPISGHTALYWYRQSLGQGLEFLIYFQGNSAPDKSGLPSDRFSAERTGGSVSTLTIQRTQQEDSAVYLCASSLAKGDTPFGEQYFGPGTRLTVT.

This rearrangement joins TRBV11-2 to TRBJ1-6; D gene ambiguous. The CDR3 consists of 15 residues. Trimming removed 1 base from V and 8 bases from J, with 12 bases in between. In germline, CDR1 is SGHAT, CDR2 FQNNGV. The CDR3 sequence is CASSLGPIGDSPLHF. The CDR3 region has the DNA TGTGCCAGCAGCTTAGGGCCCATTGGGGATTCACCCCTCCACTTT.

This clonotype was detected many times. The rearrangement links TRBV9 to TRBJ1-3; D is undetermined. V was clipped by 5 bases and J by 8 bases, with 11 bases between them. This CDR3 spans 12 amino acids. Germline-derived CDR1 and CDR2 are SGDLS and YYNGEE. CDR3 residues: CASRDPEDTIYF. The CDR3 DNA sequence: TGTGCCAGCAGAGACCCCGAGGACACCATATATTTT. Supplemented by reference TRBV9 and TRBJ1-3, the full variable domain reads DSGVTQTPKHLITATGQRVTLRCSPRSGDLSVYWYQQSLDQGLQFLIQYYNGEERAKGNILERFSAQQFPDLHSELNLSSLELGDSALYFCASRDPEDTIYFGEGSWLTVV.

This clonotype showed up just once. This chain uses TRBV6-1 with TRBJ1-1; D might be TRBD1 (6 bases). V was pared by 7 bases and J by 0 bases, with 12 bases between. The CDR3 has 14 residues. Germline CDR1 MNHNS, CDR2 SASEGT. CDR3 coding DNA: TGTGCCAGCATCCCAGGGGTCTTGAACACTGAAGCTTTCTTT. It encodes CASIPGVLNTEAFF.

A remark on this clonotype: It is unclear where the CDR3 begins or ends on the DNA, so no DNA is shown, and the CDR3 is as TCRdb lists it. The chain recombines TRBV10-3 with TRBJ2-7; the table assigns TRBD1, which was not confirmed against the DNA. Inclusive of both ends, the CDR3 amounts to 15 amino acids. Germline V gene lookup returns CDR1 ENHRY and CDR2 SYGVKD. The CDR3 is CASSFGPGGRYEQYF.

At least ten counts were recorded for this clonotype. The chain combines TRBV2 with TRBJ2-2, with 9 bases matching TRBD1. The CDR3 extends over 18 amino acids. Germline values: CDR1 SNHLY, CDR2 FYNNEI. After removal of 2 bases from V and 3 bases from J, the junction contained 10 bases not matched to a gene. CDR3 loop: CASSEIMLGQGDTGELFF. CDR3 in DNA: TGTGCCAGCAGTGAAATTATGTTGGGACAGGGAGACACCGGGGAGCTGTTTTTT.

Regarding this clonotype: One end of the junction does not line up with germline, which may come from a read error. The gene calls are TRBV7-2 and TRBJ2-7; D is unclear. The CDR3 runs to 13 residues. Germline V CDR1 and CDR2: SGHTA, FQGNSA. The CDR3 DNA sequence: TGTGCCAGCAGCTCCCTCCAGGCATACGAGCAGTGCTTC. Its translation is CASSSLQAYEQCF.

The chain joins TRBV7-2 to TRBJ2-7, with 7 positions matching TRBD2. Germline V lookup: CDR1 SGHTA, CDR2 FQGNSA. This CDR3 is 15 amino acids long. Unmatched junction bases numbered 9, after V lost 4 bases and J lost 3 bases. The CDR3 spells CASSYREAGIYEQYF. The CDR3 region has the DNA TGTGCCAGCAGCTACCGGGAAGCGGGGATCTACGAGCAGTACTTC.

V is TRBV12-3 or TRBV12-4 and J is TRBJ1-5, with 7 bases matching TRBD1. With 5 bases clipped from V and 9 bases from J, the junction kept 7 bases outside the gene matches. The CDR3 extends over 13 amino acids. As DNA, the CDR3 is TGTGCCAGCAGTCCTGACCGGGACAGGCCCCAGCATTTT. Its protein product is CASSPDRDRPQHF.